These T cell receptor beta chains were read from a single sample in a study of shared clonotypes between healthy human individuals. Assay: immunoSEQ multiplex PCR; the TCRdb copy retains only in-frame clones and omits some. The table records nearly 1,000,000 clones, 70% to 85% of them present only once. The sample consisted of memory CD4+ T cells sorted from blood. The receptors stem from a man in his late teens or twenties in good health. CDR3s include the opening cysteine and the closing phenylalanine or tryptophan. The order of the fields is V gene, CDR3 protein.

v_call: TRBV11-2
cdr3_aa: CASSLDFPSGRAFGELFF

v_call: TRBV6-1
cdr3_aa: CASKSSGNTIYF

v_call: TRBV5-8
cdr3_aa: CASSLDRGRNEQFF

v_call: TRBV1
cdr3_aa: CTSSQVGGHPGGQPQHF

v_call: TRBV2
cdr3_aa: CASSENGYGYTF

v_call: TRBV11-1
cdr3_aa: CASSPNRVVSPEAFF

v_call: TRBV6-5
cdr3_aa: CASKVAWTGELFF

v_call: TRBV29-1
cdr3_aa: CSAQGSGRVGELFF

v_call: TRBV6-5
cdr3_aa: CASRRGLAGADTQYF

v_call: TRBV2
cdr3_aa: CASSGPRGEKLFF

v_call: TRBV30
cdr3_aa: CAWGTRASGDQETQYF

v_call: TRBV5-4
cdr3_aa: CASSTGRAGVRETQYF

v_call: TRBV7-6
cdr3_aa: CASSWDRLTGELFF

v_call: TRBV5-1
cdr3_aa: CASSLRPKEGYTF

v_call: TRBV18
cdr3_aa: CASSPLREGEKLFF

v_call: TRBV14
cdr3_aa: CASSQIIRNTGELFF

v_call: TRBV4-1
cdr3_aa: CASSQDQEDSFSYEQYF

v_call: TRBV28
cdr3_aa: CASSSWGLAGTDTQYF

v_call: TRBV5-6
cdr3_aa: CASSLVPGKNYGYTF

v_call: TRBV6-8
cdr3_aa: CASSYGLLSYNEQFF

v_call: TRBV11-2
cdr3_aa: CASSHQSEGTQYF

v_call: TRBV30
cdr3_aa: CAWSVAPGTGGYTF

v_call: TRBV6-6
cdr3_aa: CASRGGSETQYF

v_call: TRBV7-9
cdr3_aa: CASSSVRDRSYEQYF

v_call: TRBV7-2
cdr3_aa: CASSLSPGIDSYEQYF

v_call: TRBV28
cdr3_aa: CASSFGGSNQPQHF

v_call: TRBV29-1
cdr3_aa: CSGPPGIYGYTF

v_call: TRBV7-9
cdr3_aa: CASSPRDNTDTQYF